Shown below are 19 T cell receptor beta chains from a single sample sequenced in a study of OX40 agonist ivuxolimab in advanced cancers. Profiling relied on immunoSEQ multiplex PCR, and the TCRdb table lists in-frame clones only, not all of them. The sample carries around 110,000 clones, roughly 93% recorded once. The sequences come from CD4+ or CD8+ T cells sorted from blood, collected in a trial of the OX40 agonist ivuxolimab. These receptors were taken from an adult with an advanced solid tumor such as melanoma, head and neck, liver or kidney cancer.

The chain carries TRBV7-2 and TRBJ2-3, with D maybe TRBD2 (6 bases). V was shortened by 1 base and J by 1 base, with 12 bases between the two germline ends. The CDR3 covers 16 residues. CDR1 SGHTA and CDR2 FQGNSA come from the germline V gene. CDR3 protein: CASSLVPSVGTDTQYF. CDR3 in DNA: TGTGCCAGCAGCTTAGTGCCTAGCGTCGGCACAGATACGCAGTATTTT. Based on the CDR3 plus reference TRBV7-2 and TRBJ2-3, the full variable domain is GAGVSQSPSNKVTEKGKDVELRCDPISGHTALYWYRQSLGQGLEFLIYFQGNSAPDKSGLPSDRFSAERTGGSVSTLTIQRTQQEDSAVYLCASSLVPSVGTDTQYFGPGTRLTVL.

This clone was recorded only once. The genes are TRBV11-3 and TRBJ2-2; D call uncertain. Germline values: CDR1 SGHNT, CDR2 YENEEA. Trimming stripped 5 bases from V and 4 bases from J, with 14 bases between. The CDR3 extends over 15 amino acids. CDR3 region: CASSQGQLSTGELFF. Written as DNA, the CDR3 is TGTGCCAGCAGCCAAGGGCAGTTGAGCACCGGGGAGCTGTTTTTT.

This CDR3 is CASSPAGGSTDTQYF. The DNA of the CDR3 is TGTGCCAGCAGTCCGGCCGGGGGAAGCACAGATACGCAGTATTTT. This chain links TRBV7-9 with TRBJ2-3; tentatively, D is TRBD2 (6 bases). With 6 bases removed from V and 0 bases from J, the gap between germline ends came to 13 bases. This CDR3 region has 15 residues. Per germline, CDR1 SEHNR and CDR2 FQNEAQ (reference sequence). Full variable domain (rest looked up from reference TRBV7-9 and TRBJ2-3): DTGVSQNPRHKITKRGQNVTFRCDPISEHNRLYWYRQTLGQGPEFLTYFQNEAQLEKSRLLSDRFSAERPKGSFSTLEIQRTEQGDSAMYLCASSPAGGSTDTQYFGPGTRLTVL.

J is TRBJ2-7 and V is TRBV5-8; 7 positions match TRBD1. With V trimmed by 7 bases and J by 2 bases, 3 bases remained unmatched. From germline, CDR1 is SGHTS and CDR2 YDEGEE. The CDR3 totals 12 residues. CDR3 loop: CASPGQTYEQYF. CDR3 nucleotide sequence: TGTGCCAGCCCGGGACAGACCTACGAGCAGTACTTC.

The chain's CDR3 is CASQTGTGGTDTQYF. As DNA, the CDR3 is TGTGCCAGCCAAACTGGGACAGGGGGAACAGATACGCAGTATTTT. The chain couples TRBV6-6 to TRBJ2-3; TRBD1 aligns across 11 bases. Germline-derived CDR1 and CDR2 are MNHNY and SVGAGI (reference sequence). CDR3 length: 15 amino acids. V trimming: 8 bases; J trimming: 3 bases; junction bases outside the gene matches: 7.

V usage is TRBV28 and J usage is TRBJ1-6; D not resolved. Deletions cut 4 bases from V and 6 bases from J, with 7 bases between. The germline gives CDR1 MDHEN, CDR2 SYDVKM. This CDR3 is built from 13 residues. This CDR3 reads CASSSHLNSPLHF. The CDR3 nucleotides are TGTGCCAGCAGTTCCCACCTTAATTCACCCCTCCACTTT.

The chain has TRBV5-1 and TRBJ1-1; a weak D match, TRBD1 (5 bases). The germline CDR1 and CDR2 sequences are SGHRS and YFSETQ. There are 16 residues in the CDR3. Between the trimmed V and J ends, which lost 4 bases and 5 bases, there was a span of 21 bases. CDR3 residues: CASSPREGSSGTEAFF. CDR3 bases: TGCGCCAGCAGCCCCCGGGAGGGGAGTTCGGGTACTGAAGCTTTCTTT.

The chain uses TRBV6-5 and TRBJ2-3, with TRBD2 matching over 13 bases. Germline V gives CDR1 MNHEY, CDR2 SVGAGI. The J segment lost 2 bases and the V segment lost 10 bases, leaving 6 bases of the junction unmatched. The CDR3 consists of 15 residues. DNA for the CDR3: TGTGCCACCGGGACTAGCGGGGACTACACAGATACGCAGTATTTT. It translates to CATGTSGDYTDTQYF.

This chain links TRBV13 with TRBJ2-3, with D maybe TRBD2 (6 bases). This CDR3 region has 15 residues. In germline, CDR1 is PRHDT, CDR2 FYEKMQ (reference sequence). Trimming left V 3 bases short and J 0 bases short, with 10 bases between. This CDR3 is CASSFGGVSTDTQYF. DNA of the CDR3: TGTGCCAGCAGCTTCGGCGGGGTGAGCACAGATACGCAGTATTTT.

The rearrangement links TRBV28 to TRBJ1-2, with 7 bases identical to TRBD1. V shed 3 bases and J 5 bases; nucleotides not matched to a gene: 3. CDR1 is MDHEN and CDR2 is SYDVKM in the germline V gene. The CDR3 is 13 residues long. CDR3 nucleotide sequence: TGTGCCAGCAGTTTCGGACAGGTATATGGCTACACCTTC. It yields the protein CASSFGQVYGYTF.

This sequence joins TRBV2 and TRBJ2-7, with 14 bases aligning to TRBD2. The CDR3 is 16 amino acids. V gave up 5 bases and J gave up 2 bases; unmatched junction bases: 5. Per germline, CDR1 SNHLY and CDR2 FYNNEI. In DNA form, the CDR3 reads TGTGCCAGCAGTAGGACTAGCGGGGGGTTGGCCTACGAGCAGTACTTC. It translates to CASSRTSGGLAYEQYF.

The chain combines TRBV28 with TRBJ1-1, with 7 bases aligning to TRBD1. The CDR3 covers 18 residues. Per germline, CDR1 MDHEN and CDR2 SYDVKM. V gave up 4 bases and J gave up 0 bases; unmatched junction bases: 14. The CDR3 spells CASSSDFPGGTMNTEAFF. The CDR3, as DNA: TGTGCCAGCAGTTCCGACTTCCCAGGGGGGACCATGAACACTGAAGCTTTCTTT.

The rearrangement uses TRBV6-1 and TRBJ2-3; D might be TRBD1 (6 bases). Germline CDR1 MNHNS, CDR2 SASEGT. The V end lost 3 bases, the J end lost 1 base, and 11 bases lay between the germline ends. This CDR3 region has 15 residues. This CDR3 is CASSEMGAGTDTQYF. The CDR3 bases are TGTGCCAGCAGTGAGATGGGGGCAGGCACAGATACGCAGTATTTT.

The J gene is TRBJ2-2, the V gene TRBV29-1, with D perhaps TRBD2 (6 bases). With 7 bases removed from V and 3 bases from J, the gap between germline ends came to 12 bases. Germline CDR1 is SQVTM and CDR2 is ANQGSEA. The CDR3 has 13 residues. CDR3: CSAGGQYTGELFF. CDR3 bases: TGCAGCGCCGGAGGGCAATACACCGGGGAGCTGTTTTTT.

The count of this clone is one. The V gene is TRBV18, the J gene TRBJ1-4; D gene ambiguous. This CDR3 is built from 18 residues. With 3 bases removed from V and 0 bases from J, the gap between germline ends came to 17 bases. Per germline, CDR1 KGHSH and CDR2 LQKENI. DNA for the CDR3: TGTGCCAGCTCACCCCTCTCCCCCGACACCTCAACTAATGAAAAACTGTTTTTT. This translates into CASSPLSPDTSTNEKLFF. Filled out from reference TRBV18 and TRBJ1-4, the complete variable domain reads NAGVMQNPRHLVRRRGQEARLRCSPMKGHSHVYWYRQLPEEGLKFMVYLQKENIIDESGMPKERFSAEFPKEGPSILRIQQVVRGDSAAYFCASSPLSPDTSTNEKLFFGSGTQLSVL.

The chain couples TRBV28 to TRBJ2-5, with 8 nucleotides matching TRBD2. The CDR3 sequence is 15 residues long. CDR1 and CDR2 (germline): MDHEN, SYDVKM. With V trimmed by 6 bases and J by 4 bases, 10 bases remained unmatched. Here the CDR3 reads CASSSGGGDGETQYF. Here the CDR3 DNA reads TGTGCCAGCAGCTCGGGGGGGGGAGACGGAGAGACCCAGTACTTC.

This chain links TRBV4-2 with TRBJ2-7; 8 bases fit TRBD1. V shed 4 bases, J shed 0 bases, and the junction held 26 bases outside the gene matches. CDR1 is LGHNA and CDR2 is YNFKEQ in the germline V gene. This CDR3 is 22 amino acids long. The CDR3 nucleotides read TGTGCCAGCAGCCTACTCATTGGGGGCGGGACAGGACCCCTCTCGAGCTCCTACGAGCAGTACTTC. It specifies CASSLLIGGGTGPLSSSYEQYF.

The chain couples TRBV6-5 to TRBJ2-5; 7 bases agree with TRBD1. This CDR3 has 14 amino acids. V was pared by 4 bases and J by 5 bases, with 7 bases of the junction left unmatched. Germline V gene data show CDR1 as MNHEY and CDR2 as SVGAGI. The CDR3 loop reads CASSSNRGRETQYF. CDR3 sequence (DNA): TGTGCCAGCAGTTCCAACAGGGGAAGGGAGACCCAGTACTTC.

This rearrangement joins TRBV2 to TRBJ2-1; TRBD2 is a possible D gene (5 bases). V shed 2 bases and J shed 2 bases, with 19 bases lying between them. Germline loops: CDR1 SNHLY, CDR2 FYNNEI. CDR3 length: 18 residues. In DNA, the CDR3 is TGTGCCAGCAGTGAATGGGGAGCCGTTGTTGGGGCCTACAATGAGCAGTTCTTC. Its translation is CASSEWGAVVGAYNEQFF.